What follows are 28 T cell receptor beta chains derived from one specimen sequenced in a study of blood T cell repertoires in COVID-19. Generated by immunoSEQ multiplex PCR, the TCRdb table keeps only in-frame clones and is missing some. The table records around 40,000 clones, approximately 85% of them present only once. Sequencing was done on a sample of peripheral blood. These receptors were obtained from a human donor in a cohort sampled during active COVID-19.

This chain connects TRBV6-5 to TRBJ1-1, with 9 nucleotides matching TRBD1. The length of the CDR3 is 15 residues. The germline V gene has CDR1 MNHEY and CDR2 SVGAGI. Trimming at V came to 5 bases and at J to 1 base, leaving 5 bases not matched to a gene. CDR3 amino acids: CASSRTGDGNTEAFF. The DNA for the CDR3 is TGTGCCAGCAGTCGGACAGGGGACGGGAACACTGAAGCTTTCTTT.

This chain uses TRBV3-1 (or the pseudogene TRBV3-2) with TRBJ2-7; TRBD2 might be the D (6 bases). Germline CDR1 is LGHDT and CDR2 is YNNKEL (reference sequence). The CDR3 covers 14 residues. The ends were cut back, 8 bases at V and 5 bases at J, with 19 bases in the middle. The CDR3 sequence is CASSRDSSGNEQYF. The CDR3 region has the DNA TGTGCCAGCTCCCGGGACTCATCGGGAAACGAGCAGTACTTC.

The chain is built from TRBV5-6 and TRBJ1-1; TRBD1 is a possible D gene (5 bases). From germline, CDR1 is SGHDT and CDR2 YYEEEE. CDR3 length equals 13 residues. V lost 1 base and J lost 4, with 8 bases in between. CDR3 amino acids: CASSLYGGTEAFF. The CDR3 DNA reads TGTGCCAGCAGCTTGTACGGGGGCACTGAAGCTTTCTTT.

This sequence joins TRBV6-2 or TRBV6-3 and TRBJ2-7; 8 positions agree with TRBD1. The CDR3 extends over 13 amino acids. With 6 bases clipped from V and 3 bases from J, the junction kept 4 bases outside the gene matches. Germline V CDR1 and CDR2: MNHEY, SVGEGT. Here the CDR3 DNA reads TGTGCCAGCAGCAAGACAGGGGTCTACGAGCAGTACTTC. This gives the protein CASSKTGVYEQYF.

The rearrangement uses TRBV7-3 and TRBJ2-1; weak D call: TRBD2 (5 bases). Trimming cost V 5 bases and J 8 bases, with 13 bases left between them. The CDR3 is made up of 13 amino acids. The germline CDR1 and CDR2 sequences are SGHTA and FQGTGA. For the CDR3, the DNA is TGTGCCAGCAGCCGCGGGCTAGCCGATGAGCAGTTCTTC. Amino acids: CASSRGLADEQFF.

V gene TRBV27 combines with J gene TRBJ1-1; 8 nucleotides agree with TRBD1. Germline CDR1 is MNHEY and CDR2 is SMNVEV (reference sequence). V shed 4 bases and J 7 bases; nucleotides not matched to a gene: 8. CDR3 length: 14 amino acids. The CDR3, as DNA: TGTGCCAGCAGTTCACCCGGGACAGGCGATGAAGCTTTCTTT. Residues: CASSSPGTGDEAFF.

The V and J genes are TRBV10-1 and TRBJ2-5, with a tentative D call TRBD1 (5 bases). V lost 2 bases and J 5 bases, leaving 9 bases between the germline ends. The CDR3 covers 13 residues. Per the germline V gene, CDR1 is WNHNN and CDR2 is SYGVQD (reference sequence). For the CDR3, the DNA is TGCGCCAGCAGTGAGGGTCCAGGGGAGACCCAGTACTTC. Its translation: CASSEGPGETQYF.

The CDR3, as DNA: TGTGCCAGCAGCGGGCTTCGTGGCTCCTACAATGAGCAGTTCTTC. Protein sequence: CASSGLRGSYNEQFF. The V call is TRBV7-2, the J call TRBJ2-1; D unresolved. The CDR3 is 15 amino acids. Trimming shortened V by 5 bases and J by 0 bases, and 11 bases separated the two germline ends. Germline assignment: CDR1 SGHTA and CDR2 FQGNSA.

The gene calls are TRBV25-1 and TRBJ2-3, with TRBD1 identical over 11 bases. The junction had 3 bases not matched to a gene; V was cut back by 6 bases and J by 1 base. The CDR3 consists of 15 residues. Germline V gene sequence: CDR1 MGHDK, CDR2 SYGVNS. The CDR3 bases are TGTGCCAGCAGCTGGGGACAGGGGGGCACAGATACGCAGTATTTT. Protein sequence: CASSWGQGGTDTQYF.

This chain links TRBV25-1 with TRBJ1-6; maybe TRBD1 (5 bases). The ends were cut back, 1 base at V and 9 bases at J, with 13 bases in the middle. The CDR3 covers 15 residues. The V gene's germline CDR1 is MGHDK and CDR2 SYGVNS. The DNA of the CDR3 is TGTGCCAGCAGTGAATTCGGTGGGGGAGGTTCACCCCTCCACTTT. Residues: CASSEFGGGGSPLHF.

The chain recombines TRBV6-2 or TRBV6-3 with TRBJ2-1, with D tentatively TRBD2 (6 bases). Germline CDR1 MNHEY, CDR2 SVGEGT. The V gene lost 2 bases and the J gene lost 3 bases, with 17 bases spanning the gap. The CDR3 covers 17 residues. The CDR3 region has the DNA TGTGCCAGCAGTTACCCCCCGATTAGCGGCAACTACAATGAGCAGTTCTTC. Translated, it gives CASSYPPISGNYNEQFF.

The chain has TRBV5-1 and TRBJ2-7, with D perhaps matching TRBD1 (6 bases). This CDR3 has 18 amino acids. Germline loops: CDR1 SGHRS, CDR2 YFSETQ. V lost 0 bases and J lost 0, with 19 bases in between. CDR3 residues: CASSLDREKGESSYEQYF. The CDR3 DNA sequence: TGCGCCAGCAGCTTGGACAGGGAGAAGGGTGAGTCCTCCTACGAGCAGTACTTC.

The CDR3 coding sequence is TGTGCCAGTAGTATCGCGTCCGGGTTCGGGGAAAAACTGTTTTTT. Amino acid sequence: CASSIASGFGEKLFF. The V call is TRBV19, the J call TRBJ1-4; D is undetermined. With 3 bases removed from V and 8 bases from J, the gap between germline ends came to 16 bases. The CDR3 runs to 15 residues. The germline V gene has CDR1 LNHDA and CDR2 SQIVND (reference sequence).

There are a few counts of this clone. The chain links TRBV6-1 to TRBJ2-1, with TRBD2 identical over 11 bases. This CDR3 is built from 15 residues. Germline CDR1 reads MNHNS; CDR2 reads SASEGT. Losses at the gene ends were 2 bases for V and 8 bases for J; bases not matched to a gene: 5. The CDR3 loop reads CASSELAGGRDEQFF. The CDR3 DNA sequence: TGTGCCAGCAGTGAACTAGCGGGGGGCCGGGATGAGCAGTTCTTC.

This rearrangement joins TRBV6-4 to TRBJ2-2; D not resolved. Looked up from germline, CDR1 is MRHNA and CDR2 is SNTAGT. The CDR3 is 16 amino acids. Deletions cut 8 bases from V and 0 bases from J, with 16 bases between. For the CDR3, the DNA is TGTGCCAGCTCTCTTGGGCTTGCCGCGAACACCGGGGAGCTGTTTTTT. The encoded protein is CASSLGLAANTGELFF.

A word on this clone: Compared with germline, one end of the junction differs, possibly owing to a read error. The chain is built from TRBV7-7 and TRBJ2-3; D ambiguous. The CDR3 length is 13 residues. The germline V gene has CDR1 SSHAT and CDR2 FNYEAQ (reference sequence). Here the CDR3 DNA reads TGTGCTAGCAGCCCGAACTACGGGGATACGCAGTATTTT. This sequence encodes CASSPNYGDTQYF.

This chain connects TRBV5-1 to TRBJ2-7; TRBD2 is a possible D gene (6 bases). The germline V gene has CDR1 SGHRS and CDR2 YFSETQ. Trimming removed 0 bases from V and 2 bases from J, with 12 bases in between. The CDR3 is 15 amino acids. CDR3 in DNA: TGCGCCAGCAGCTTGGGGACTAATGGGGCCTACGAGCAGTACTTC. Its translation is CASSLGTNGAYEQYF.

In nucleotides, the CDR3 is TGTGCCGTTAGCGGGAGGGCCTCGGATACGCAGTATTTT. Encoded protein: CAVSGRASDTQYF. The gene calls are TRBV7-9 and TRBJ2-3; 11 nucleotides line up with TRBD2. The junction had 7 bases not matched to a gene; V was cut back by 11 bases and J by 6 bases. The germline gives CDR1 SEHNR, CDR2 FQNEAQ (reference sequence). The length of the CDR3 is 13 residues.

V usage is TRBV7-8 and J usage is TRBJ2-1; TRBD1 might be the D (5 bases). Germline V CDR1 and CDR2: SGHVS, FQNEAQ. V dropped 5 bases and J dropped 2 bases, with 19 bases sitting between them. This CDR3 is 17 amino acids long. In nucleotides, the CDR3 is TGTGCCAGCAGCCTTCGATCGGGCCAAGGGGCCTACAATGAGCAGTTCTTC. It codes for CASSLRSGQGAYNEQFF.

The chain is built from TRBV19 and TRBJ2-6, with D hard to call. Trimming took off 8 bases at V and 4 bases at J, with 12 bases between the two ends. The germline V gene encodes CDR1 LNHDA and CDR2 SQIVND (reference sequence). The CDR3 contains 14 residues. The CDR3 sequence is CASLLAPGANVLTF. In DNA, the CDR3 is TGTGCCAGTCTCTTAGCCCCCGGGGCCAACGTCCTGACTTTC.

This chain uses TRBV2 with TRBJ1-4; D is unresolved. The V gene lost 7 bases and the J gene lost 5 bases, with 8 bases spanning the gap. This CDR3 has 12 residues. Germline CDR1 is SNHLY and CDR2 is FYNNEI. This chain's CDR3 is CASNRGNEKLFF. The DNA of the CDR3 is TGTGCCAGCAATCGCGGCAATGAAAAACTGTTTTTT.

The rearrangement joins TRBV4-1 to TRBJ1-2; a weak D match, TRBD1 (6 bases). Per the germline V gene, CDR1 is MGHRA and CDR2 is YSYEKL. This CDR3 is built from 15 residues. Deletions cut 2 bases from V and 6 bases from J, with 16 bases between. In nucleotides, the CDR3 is TGCGCCAGCAGCCAACGCCTCGGGGGGGCTGATGGCTACACCTTC. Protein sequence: CASSQRLGGADGYTF.

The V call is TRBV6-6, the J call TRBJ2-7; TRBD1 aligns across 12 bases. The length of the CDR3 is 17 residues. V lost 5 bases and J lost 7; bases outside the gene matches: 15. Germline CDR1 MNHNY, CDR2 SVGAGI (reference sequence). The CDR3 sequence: CASSRYISGQGAGEQYF. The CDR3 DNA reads TGTGCCAGCAGTCGTTACATTTCGGGACAGGGGGCTGGTGAGCAGTACTTC.

The CDR3 is CASSPAGGMNTEAFF. Written as DNA, the CDR3 is TGTGCCAGCAGCCCTGCTGGGGGGATGAACACTGAAGCTTTCTTT. The V and J genes are TRBV5-6 and TRBJ1-1; D might be TRBD1 (5 bases). The CDR3 has 15 amino acids. Trimming took off 4 bases at V and 0 bases at J, with 13 bases between the two ends. CDR1 and CDR2 (germline): SGHDT, YYEEEE.

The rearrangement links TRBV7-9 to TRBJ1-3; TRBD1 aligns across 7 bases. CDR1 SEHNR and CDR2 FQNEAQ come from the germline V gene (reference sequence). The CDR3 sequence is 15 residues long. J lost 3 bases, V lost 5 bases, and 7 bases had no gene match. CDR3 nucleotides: TGTGCCAGCAGCCAACAGGGGACAATTGGAAACACCATATATTTT. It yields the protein CASSQQGTIGNTIYF.

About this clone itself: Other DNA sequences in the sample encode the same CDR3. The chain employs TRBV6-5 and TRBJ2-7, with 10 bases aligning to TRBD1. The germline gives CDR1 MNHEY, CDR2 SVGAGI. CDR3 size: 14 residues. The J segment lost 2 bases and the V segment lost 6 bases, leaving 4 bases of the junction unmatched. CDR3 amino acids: CASRRDRGPYEQYF. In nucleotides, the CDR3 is TGTGCCAGCAGGCGAGACAGGGGGCCCTACGAGCAGTACTTC.

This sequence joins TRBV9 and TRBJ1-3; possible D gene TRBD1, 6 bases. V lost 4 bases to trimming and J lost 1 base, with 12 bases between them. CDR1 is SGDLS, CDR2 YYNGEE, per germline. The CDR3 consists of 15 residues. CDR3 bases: TGTGCCAGCAGCCCACAGGGTCAGTCTGGAAACACCATATATTTT. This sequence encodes CASSPQGQSGNTIYF.

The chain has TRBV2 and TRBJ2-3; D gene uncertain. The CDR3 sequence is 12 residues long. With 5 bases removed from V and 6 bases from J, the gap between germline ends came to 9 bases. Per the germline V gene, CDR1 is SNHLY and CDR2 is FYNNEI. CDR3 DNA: TGTGCCAGCAGTTATAGCTCGGATACGCAGTATTTT. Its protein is CASSYSSDTQYF. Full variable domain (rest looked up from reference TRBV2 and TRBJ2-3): EPEVTQTPSHQVTQMGQEVILRCVPISNHLYFYWYRQILGQKVEFLVSFYNNEISEKSEIFDDQFSVERPDGSNFTLKIRSTKLEDSAMYFCASSYSSDTQYFGPGTRLTVL.